This entry lists 23 T cell receptor beta chains sequenced from one sample in a study of Ad26.COV2.S vaccination and SARS-CoV-2 variants. Profiling relied on immunoSEQ multiplex PCR, and the TCRdb table lists in-frame clones only, not all of them. Of about 250,000 clones listed, approximately 87% are singletons. Treatment in this sample: approximately 18 received Ad26.COV2.S at low or high dose, single or two shots; about 5 received placebo; per-sample allocation not given. Sampling took place 63 days after the first vaccine or placebo injection. The source was peripheral blood, collected in a trial of Ad26.COV2.S vaccine versus placebo. These receptor sequences come from a person between 18 and 59 years old who received the Ad26.COV2.S COVID-19 vaccine or a placebo.

The J gene is TRBJ1-1, the V gene TRBV29-1; the match to TRBD1 covers 7 bases. CDR1 and CDR2 (germline): SQVTM, ANQGSEA. The ends lost 7 bases at V and 3 bases at J; junction bases unmatched: 11. The CDR3 spans 14 residues. The CDR3, as DNA: TGCAGCGCCCAGGCTTGGCAGGGGGACACTGAAGCTTTCTTT. Translating gives CSAQAWQGDTEAFF.

The rearrangement uses TRBV12-3 or TRBV12-4 and TRBJ1-2; D unclear. Trimming removed 3 bases at V and 8 bases at J, with 13 bases between. The CDR3 runs to 13 residues. The CDR3 reads CASSLVLTRGYTF. The CDR3 coding sequence is TGTGCCAGCAGTTTGGTACTCACAAGGGGCTACACCTTC.

V is TRBV25-1 and J is TRBJ2-2; D is possibly TRBD2 (5 bases). The CDR3 spans 14 residues. V lost 8 bases to trimming and J lost 6 bases, with 16 bases between them. Germline V gives CDR1 MGHDK, CDR2 SYGVNS. The CDR3 sequence: CASRGLAGSGELFF. CDR3 DNA: TGTGCCAGCCGCGGACTCGCAGGCTCCGGGGAGCTGTTTTTT.

V and J are TRBV9 and TRBJ2-2; TRBD2 might be the D (5 bases). The CDR3 length is 15 residues. The germline V gene encodes CDR1 SGDLS and CDR2 YYNGEE. The V end lost 4 bases, the J end lost 5 bases, and 15 bases lay between the germline ends. The DNA of the CDR3 is TGTGCCAGCAGCCCAGATCCAACGGGGACCGGGGAGCTGTTTTTT. Translation gives CASSPDPTGTGELFF.

The rearrangement uses TRBV7-9 and TRBJ1-2; D ambiguous. V was clipped by 1 base and J by 2 bases, with 14 bases between them. Germline V CDR1 and CDR2: SEHNR, FQNEAQ (reference sequence). This CDR3 is 16 amino acids long. The CDR3 loop is CASSLVPYGQNYGYTF. The CDR3 DNA sequence: TGTGCCAGCAGCTTAGTACCATATGGGCAGAACTATGGCTACACCTTC.

The rearrangement joins TRBV5-1 to TRBJ1-5; D is undetermined. Germline V gives CDR1 SGHRS, CDR2 YFSETQ. The CDR3 runs 13 residues. Trimming left V 4 bases short and J 4 bases short, with 9 bases between. CDR3 sequence (DNA): TGCGCCAGCAGCCAGGACGGAAATCAGCCCCAGCATTTT. Protein: CASSQDGNQPQHF.

V gene TRBV12-3 or TRBV12-4 combines with J gene TRBJ1-5; possibly TRBD1 for D (5 bases). V shed 6 bases and J shed 4 bases, with 7 bases lying between them. This CDR3 comprises 12 residues. CDR3 protein: CASRTANQPQHF. The CDR3 DNA reads as TGTGCCAGCAGGACAGCGAATCAGCCCCAGCATTTT.

The chain employs TRBV4-1 and TRBJ1-1; TRBD1 might be the D (5 bases). This CDR3 contains 13 residues. Looked up from germline, CDR1 is MGHRA and CDR2 is YSYEKL. Trimming took 4 bases from V and 0 from J, leaving 6 bases between them. CDR3 region: CASSPDMNTEAFF. The DNA of the CDR3 is TGCGCCAGCAGCCCGGACATGAACACTGAAGCTTTCTTT.

This chain uses TRBV21-1 with TRBJ1-1. TRBV21-1 is shown as a pseudogene. The CDR3 contains 16 residues. The CDR3 DNA follows: TGTGCCAGCAGCAGGAGAGGTCGGGAAGGTTACACTGAAGCTTTCTTT. Translated: CASSRRGREGYTEAFF.

J is TRBJ2-2 and V is TRBV5-1; D ambiguous. Germline V gives CDR1 SGHRS, CDR2 YFSETQ. V lost 0 bases to trimming and J lost 0 bases, with 12 bases between them. The CDR3 totals 17 residues. CDR3 DNA sequence: TGCGCCAGCAGCTTGGCCGTGGGTTCACCGAACACCGGGGAGCTGTTTTTT. This codes for CASSLAVGSPNTGELFF.

The CDR3 is CASSMFGGGLETQYF. CDR3 nucleotides: TGTGCCAGCAGCATGTTTGGCGGGGGCTTGGAGACCCAGTACTTC. This chain uses TRBV5-4 with TRBJ2-5; a possible D gene is TRBD2 (7 bases). The germline gives CDR1 SGHNT, CDR2 YYREEE (reference sequence). The CDR3 sequence is 15 residues long. V was trimmed by 4 bases and J by 5 bases, leaving 18 bases between them.

The gene calls are TRBV14 and TRBJ1-2, with D perhaps matching TRBD1 (5 bases). The CDR3 runs to 14 residues. Trimming left V 4 bases short and J 1 base short, with 10 bases between. Germline V gene lookup returns CDR1 SGHDN and CDR2 FVKESK. The CDR3 DNA sequence: TGTGCCAGCAGCCCTTTACAGGTTAACTATGGCTACACCTTC. Its protein product is CASSPLQVNYGYTF. Full variable domain (missing parts from reference TRBV14 and TRBJ1-2): EAGVTQFPSHSVIEKGQTVTLRCDPISGHDNLYWYRRVMGKEIKFLLHFVKESKQDESGMPNNRFLAERTGGTYSTLKVQPAELEDSGVYFCASSPLQVNYGYTFGSGTRLTVV.

This clone was detected a few times. The V call is TRBV30, the J call TRBJ1-1; no firm D call. CDR3 length equals 13 residues. Germline assignment: CDR1 GTSNPN and CDR2 SVGIG (reference sequence). Trimming left V 5 bases short and J 0 bases short, with 10 bases between. CDR3 residues: CAWRESLNTEAFF. The CDR3 DNA is TGTGCCTGGCGGGAGTCTTTGAACACTGAAGCTTTCTTT.

CDR3 sequence: CASRINSGNTIYF. The CDR3 coding sequence is TGTGCCAGCAGGATAAACTCTGGAAACACCATATATTTT. V is TRBV28 and J is TRBJ1-3; no definite D call. The germline V gene encodes CDR1 MDHEN and CDR2 SYDVKM. CDR3 length: 13 amino acids. Deletions cut 6 bases from V and 0 bases from J, with 6 bases between. The whole variable domain, remainder taken from reference TRBV28 and TRBJ1-3, is DVKVTQSSRYLVKRTGEKVFLECVQDMDHENMFWYRQDPGLGLRLIYFSYDVKMKEKGDIPEGYSVSREKKERFSLILESASTNQTSMYLCASRINSGNTIYFGEGSWLTVV.

The chain joins TRBV6-8 to TRBJ2-2, with D maybe TRBD1 (6 bases). In germline, CDR1 is MNHGY, CDR2 SAAAGT. The CDR3 spans 17 residues. V gave up 3 bases and J gave up 3 bases, with 17 bases separating them. The CDR3 sequence: CASSYLGAGADTGELFF. The CDR3 DNA is TGTGCCAGCAGTTATTTAGGGGCAGGGGCGGACACCGGGGAGCTGTTTTTT.

This clone has a single count. The identical CDR3 is also encoded by other nucleotide sequences in the sample. J is TRBJ2-1 and V is TRBV7-9; the D gene is possibly TRBD1 (6 bases). The length of the CDR3 is 15 residues. Per the germline V gene, CDR1 is SEHNR and CDR2 is FQNEAQ (reference sequence). Deletions cut 2 bases from V and 0 bases from J, with 8 bases between. CDR3 loop: CASSLLGGSYNEQFF. CDR3 in DNA: TGTGCCAGCAGCTTATTAGGGGGCTCCTACAATGAGCAGTTCTTC.

The chain is built from TRBV9 and TRBJ2-1; 12 bases are shared with TRBD2. This CDR3 is 17 amino acids long. CDR1 and CDR2 (germline): SGDLS, YYNGEE. V gave up 0 bases and J gave up 4 bases; unmatched junction bases: 5. CDR3 coding DNA: TGTGCCAGCAGCGTAGCCCTAGCGGGGGGGCTGTACAATGAGCAGTTCTTC. Translated, it gives CASSVALAGGLYNEQFF.

The CDR3 region is CASSLGQVTLHNEQFF. CDR3 nucleotides: TGTGCCAGCAGCTTGGGCCAGGTCACCTTGCACAATGAGCAGTTCTTC. This chain links TRBV11-1 with TRBJ2-1; D unresolved. The V gene lost 3 bases and the J gene lost 5 bases, with 17 bases spanning the gap. The CDR3 totals 16 residues. CDR1 and CDR2 (germline): SGHAT, FQDESV (reference sequence).

The chain carries TRBV7-8 and TRBJ1-1, with a possible D match to TRBD1 (5 bases). Trimming stripped 5 bases from V and 1 base from J, with 11 bases between. This CDR3 has 14 residues. CDR1 is SGHVS and CDR2 is FQNEAQ in the germline V gene. The CDR3 reads CASSRTTGNTEAFF. The CDR3 bases are TGTGCCAGCAGCCGGACAACGGGGAACACTGAAGCTTTCTTT. Using reference TRBV7-8 and TRBJ1-1 for the parts outside the CDR3, the full variable domain is GAGVSQSPRYKVAKRGQDVALRCDPISGHVSLFWYQQALGQGPEFLTYFQNEAQLDKSGLPSDRFFAERPEGSVSTLKIQRTQQEDSAVYLCASSRTTGNTEAFFGQGTRLTVV.

The J gene is TRBJ2-3, the V gene TRBV6-5, with 10 positions matching TRBD2. V gave up 8 bases and J gave up 2 bases; unmatched junction bases: 7. Germline loops: CDR1 MNHEY, CDR2 SVGAGI. The CDR3 contains 15 residues. The DNA of the CDR3 is TGTGCCAGCTGGCCGGGACTAGCGAACACAGATACGCAGTATTTT. Protein sequence: CASWPGLANTDTQYF.

The V gene is TRBV28, the J gene TRBJ1-4; D unclear. Germline V gene data show CDR1 as MDHEN and CDR2 as SYDVKM. This CDR3 contains 13 residues. Between the trimmed V and J ends, which lost 10 bases and 4 bases, there was a span of 13 bases. CDR3 loop: CATSRTLNEKLFF. The CDR3 nucleotides are TGTGCCACTTCTAGAACGCTTAATGAAAAACTGTTTTTT.

This sequence joins TRBV5-6 and TRBJ2-7; possible D gene TRBD2, 6 bases. V gave up 4 bases and J gave up 2 bases, with 13 bases separating them. The CDR3 consists of 14 residues. Germline CDR1 is SGHDT and CDR2 is YYEEEE. CDR3 DNA sequence: TGTGCCAGCAGCCCCGTCCCGGGGGCCTACGAGCAGTACTTC. It yields the protein CASSPVPGAYEQYF.

The genes are TRBV3-1 (or the pseudogene TRBV3-2) and TRBJ2-1; tentatively, D is TRBD1 or TRBD2 (5 bases each). Trimming removed 0 bases at V and 8 bases at J, with 11 bases between. Germline CDR1 and CDR2: LGHDT and YNNKEL (reference sequence). The CDR3 is 14 residues long. The CDR3 nucleotides read TGTGCCAGCAGCCAAGAAACTGGGGGACATGAGCAGTTCTTC. It is translated as CASSQETGGHEQFF.